This TCR beta chain was observed in a study of blood T cell repertoires in COVID-19 (dated by TCRdb to the early 2020s). Describing the broader study: The collaborator samples originated in the United States, Italy and Spain and spanned the acute and convalescent phases of COVID-19. The prospective study material was composed of cDNA or gDNA derived from T cells, B-cell-depleted T cells, or PBMCs. Deeply sampled blood TCRbeta repertoires from subjects exposed to, actively infected with, or recovered from COVID-19 were included in the dataset. The repertoires were released in a freely available public database meant as a resource for research on the immune response to SARS-CoV-2. Samples were obtained from the ongoing ImmuneRACE study (first 160 participants) and from 1,000 to 1,500 subjects provided by 6 global collaborators. A de-identified subject ID, COVID-19 status, age in years and sex were almost always included in the sample metadata. Where available, HLA class I and class II types were taken from metadata supplied by the sample provider and were not determined by assay-based typing. Overall results and qualifications from the work: The amount of clinical and demographic metadata varied by source and participant and was provided uncurated.

Collaborating institutions collected whole blood in K2EDTA tubes following their own protocols. Collaborator samples were shipped for TCRbeta analysis as frozen whole blood, isolated PBMCs, or DNA extracted from either sample type. TCRbeta CDR3 regions were amplified from genomic DNA by means of the immunoSEQ Assay, a bias-controlled multiplex PCR. Per the authors' processing: The number of nucleated cells in each sample was estimated by amplification of reference gene primers within the assay. Sequence reads were collapsed and filtered to measure the absolute abundance of every unique TCRbeta CDR3 rearrangement. For each sample, productive Simpson clonality was calculated as the square root of Simpson's diversity index across productive rearrangements. Here the immuneACCESS table is served through TCRdb, limited to in-frame sequences with V and J called. Missing clones are a known gap in these copies; in checked studies unresolved V genes cover under half, and the rest lacks a known reason. D and trimming come from the DNA, and the V and J calls and clone size come from that table. Within this sample are roughly 15,000 clones, with approximately 90% of them counted one time only. Clones ranked in the top ten supply around 4.7% of the sample.

V drops 1 base and J drops 0 bases, leaving 8 bases in between. CDR1 is given as SGHNT and CDR2 as YYREEE, both from the germline V gene (reference sequence). The CDR3 has 15 amino acids, counting the end cysteine and phenylalanine. Only CDR3 DNA is held: 45 bases, read in frame from base 1. This clone turned up a few times. Its antigen remains undetermined. There are no base qualities to consult, and no much larger clone falls within one base. The sequence was collected from a man in his sixties with active COVID-19. Specimen: peripheral blood. The sequence links TRBV5-4 to TRBJ1-3; possibly the D gene is TRBD1, per 5 matching bases. The nucleotide sequence reads as follows: TGTGCCAGCAGCTTGCAGGGAAGCTCTGGAAACACCATATATTTT. Its translation reads: CASSLQGSSGNTIYF. This CDR3, with the reference TRBV5-4 and TRBJ1-3 proteins standing in past its ends, gives the full variable domain ETGVTQSPTHLIKTRGQQVTLRCSSQSGHNTVSWYQQALGQGPQFIFQYYREEENGRGNFPPRFSGLQFPNYSSELNVNALELDDSALYLCASSLQGSSGNTIYFGEGSWLTVV.